This T cell receptor (beta chain) was obtained from a study of shared clonotypes between healthy human individuals. Study as a whole: Every donor yielded three CD4 naive, three CD4 memory, two CD8 naive and one CD8 memory plate. Study-wide findings and caveats: Richness estimates generally favored naive over memory subsets. Against clonotypes common to all four donors, non-shared ones had lower generation probabilities.

Turning to this clone: Its antigen is currently unknown.

Free of recent acute infections or vaccinations, the donors were healthy HIV-negative adults. Some clones are missing from TCRdb's copy, which holds only in-frame ones; the method was immunoSEQ multiplex PCR. The table includes millions of clones, over 85% detected once. CDR1 LNHDA and CDR2 SQIVND come from the germline V gene (reference sequence). This CDR3 has 14 amino acids. With 4 bases removed from V and 3 bases from J, the gap between germline ends came to 12 bases. This receptor was identified in a man aged 18 to 29 in good health. Source material: naive CD4+ T cells sorted from blood. Subset indicated: CD45RA+ positively selected. The chain has TRBV19 and TRBJ1-1; a possible D gene is TRBD1 (5 bases). CDR3 in DNA: TGTGCCAGTAGTAGGACAAAGCCAGACACTGAAGCTTTCTTT. It is translated as CASSRTKPDTEAFF.